These T cell receptor beta chains were read from a single sample in a study of molecular identifiers for immune sequencing clone quantification. MiXCR, run by TCRdb on the PCR reads, gives a single entry per CDR3 protein. The sample comprises about 640,000 distinct CDR3 sequences, about 20% of which are singletons, and under 0.95% rests with the top ten. The material sequenced was naive CD8+ T cells from blood, with Jurkat cell RNA spiked in. These receptors all come from a human donor in good health. Some libraries in this study had Jurkat cell RNA spiked in. CDR3s include the opening cysteine and the closing phenylalanine or tryptophan. Expanded clones are given a class, and other clones once, few, many or no size at all.

j_call v_call clone_size cdr3_aa
TRBJ2-2 TRBV6-5 many CASSYSTNTGELFF
TRBJ2-2 TRBV19 - CATTEAGELFF
TRBJ2-2 TRBV7-9 many CASSLGWNTGELFF
TRBJ2-5 TRBV11-2 - CASSSLLRPQETQYF
TRBJ1-6 TRBV18 - CASSPLDRGRNNSPLHF
TRBJ2-3 TRBV28 many CASSLILILDSDTQYF
TRBJ2-1 TRBV20-1 many CSARELAGNNEQFF
TRBJ2-1 TRBV2 - CASTPGNEQLF
TRBJ2-7 TRBV19 few CASTGGKTDEQYF
TRBJ2-5 TRBV20-1 many CSARESGQGAETQYF
TRBJ2-3 TRBV15 many CATRDLAEITDTQYF
TRBJ1-2 TRBV12-3/TRBV12-4 few CASTLGVYNRLDNYGYTF
TRBJ1-5 TRBV7-8 many CASSPGRQGQPQHF
TRBJ1-6 TRBV14 many CASSQLGSASPLHF
TRBJ2-6 TRBV20-1 few CSARDSRGPRQGANVLTF
TRBJ1-1 TRBV5-8 many CASSSWPAGMNTEAFF
TRBJ2-3 TRBV7-2 many CASSLIAADTQYF
TRBJ2-5 TRBV21-1 many CASSKYKGPPAAQYF
TRBJ2-7 TRBV20-1 - CSARDVRTVFSYEQYF
TRBJ1-5 TRBV19 many CASSIGTRAGGNQPQHF
TRBJ1-2 TRBV27 many CASSLNGFSHYGYTF
TRBJ1-4 TRBV4-1 - CASSGTGGLGNEKLFF
TRBJ2-1 TRBV15 many CATSSGTGNEQFF
TRBJ1-5 TRBV2 many CASRQGQRNQPQHF
TRBJ2-4 TRBV11-2 many CASSDLAGVLGKNIQYF
TRBJ1-1 TRBV19 few CASSISAGGGTEAFF
TRBJ2-7 TRBV4-2 many CASSQDYTGTSYEQYF
TRBJ2-5 TRBV18 many CASSRGGASYQETQYF
TRBJ2-1 TRBV28 - CASSIRDRGRSYNEQFF
TRBJ1-1 TRBV6-6 few CASSYGGPGENTEAFF
TRBJ2-2 TRBV20-1 many CSARVRDRNTGELFF
TRBJ2-2 TRBV6-4 many CASSPLSTGTGAEELFF
TRBJ2-7 TRBV30 few CAWSGQGYERYF